This T cell receptor beta chain is drawn from a study of a mutant IDH1 vaccine in newly diagnosed glioma. With regard to this clone: Its antigen is as yet unknown.

CDR1 is SGHRS and CDR2 is YFSETQ in the germline V gene. Deletions cut 0 bases from V and 6 bases from J, with 12 bases between. The CDR3 totals 15 residues. The method was immunoSEQ multiplex PCR; TCRdb's version includes in-frame clones alone and lacks a portion of them. The sample carries 35,000 to 45,000 clones, around 81% recorded once. Specified time point: week 5, during vaccination. The content of each vaccine dose was 300 ug of mutant IDH1 20-mer peptide, and topical imiquimod accompanied it. This material consisted of PBMCs, taken from a glioma patient whose treatment included an IDH1 peptide vaccine. This chain connects TRBV5-1 to TRBJ2-2, with TRBD2 as a possible D gene (7 bases). The receptor's source is a man aged 50 to 59 with glioma. This chain's CDR3 is CASSLEGGGPGELFF. The CDR3 DNA reads TGCGCCAGCAGCTTGGAGGGCGGGGGCCCCGGGGAGCTGTTTTTT. Variable domain in full (rest from reference TRBV5-1 and TRBJ2-2): KAGVTQTPRYLIKTRGQQVTLSCSPISGHRSVSWYQQTPGQGLQFLFEYFSETQRNKGNFPGRFSGRQFSNSRSEMNVSTLELGDSALYLCASSLEGGGPGELFFGEGSRLTVL.